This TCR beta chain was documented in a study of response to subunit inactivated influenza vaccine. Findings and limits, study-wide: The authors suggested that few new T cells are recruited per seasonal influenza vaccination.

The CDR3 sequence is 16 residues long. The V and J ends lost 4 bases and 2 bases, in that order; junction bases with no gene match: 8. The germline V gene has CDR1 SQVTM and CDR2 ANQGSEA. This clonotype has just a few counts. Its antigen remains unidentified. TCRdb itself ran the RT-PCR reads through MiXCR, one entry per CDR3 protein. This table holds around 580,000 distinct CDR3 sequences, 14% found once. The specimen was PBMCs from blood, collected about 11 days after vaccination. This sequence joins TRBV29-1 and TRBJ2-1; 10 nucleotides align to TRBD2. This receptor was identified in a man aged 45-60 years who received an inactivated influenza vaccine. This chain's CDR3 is CSVGLTSGRAYNEQFF. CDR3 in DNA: TGCAGCGTTGGTTTGACTAGCGGGCGAGCCTACAATGAGCAGTTCTTC.